Below, 18 T cell receptor beta chains from the same sample are listed, as sequenced in a study of radiotherapy plus CTLA-4 blockade in lung cancer. TCRdb keeps only in-frame clones here, not all; method: immunoSEQ multiplex PCR. The data show 89,000 or so clones, 75% to 90% seen once. The sample consisted of peripheral blood, taken from a patient treated with radiotherapy plus ipilimumab. These receptors were collected from a human donor with non-small cell lung cancer who had a partial response to radiotherapy plus ipilimumab.

This clone showed up just once. The chain employs TRBV6-5 and TRBJ1-4; a weak D match, TRBD1 (5 bases). This CDR3 is built from 15 residues. The V gene's germline CDR1 is MNHEY and CDR2 SVGAGI. V was shortened by 5 bases and J by 6 bases, with 16 bases between the two germline ends. As DNA, the CDR3 is TGTGCCAGCAGTAGATCCCTTGGGGGGGATGAAAAACTGTTTTTT. It codes for CASSRSLGGDEKLFF.

The chain combines TRBV11-2 with TRBJ2-4; D unresolved. Germline lookup yields CDR1 SGHAT and CDR2 FQNNGV. V was trimmed by 2 bases and J by 0 bases, leaving 8 bases between them. CDR3 size: 15 residues. CDR3 DNA sequence: TGTGCCAGCAGCTTAAGCGCCGTAGCCAAAAACATTCAGTACTTC. This gives the protein CASSLSAVAKNIQYF.

This clone is a singleton in its sample. The gene calls are TRBV7-8 and TRBJ2-6; no clear D gene. The ends were cut back, 2 bases at V and 2 bases at J, with 13 bases in the middle. The germline gives CDR1 SGHVS, CDR2 FQNEAQ. This CDR3 is 17 amino acids long. The CDR3 sequence: CASSLNAGTPGANVLTF. The CDR3 DNA sequence: TGTGCCAGCAGCTTAAATGCAGGCACCCCTGGGGCCAACGTCCTGACTTTC. The full variable domain, completed using reference TRBV7-8 and TRBJ2-6, is GAGVSQSPRYKVAKRGQDVALRCDPISGHVSLFWYQQALGQGPEFLTYFQNEAQLDKSGLPSDRFFAERPEGSVSTLKIQRTQQEDSAVYLCASSLNAGTPGANVLTFGAGSRLTVL.

The chain uses TRBV29-1 and TRBJ1-1, with 10 bases identical to TRBD1. The junction had 9 bases not matched to a gene; V was cut back by 7 bases and J by 4 bases. The CDR3 has 14 amino acids. Germline V CDR1 and CDR2: SQVTM, ANQGSEA. The CDR3 region is CSAARDRGFTEAFF. CDR3 nucleotide sequence: TGCAGCGCCGCCCGGGACAGGGGTTTCACTGAAGCTTTCTTT.

About this clone itself: The same CDR3 is also encoded by other DNA sequences in this sample. The chain couples TRBV9 to TRBJ2-7; tentatively, D is TRBD2 (5 bases). Trimming stripped 0 bases from V and 0 bases from J, with 10 bases between. The germline gives CDR1 SGDLS, CDR2 YYNGEE. CDR3 size: 15 residues. The CDR3 region has the DNA TGTGCCAGCAGCGTAGCGGCGGGCTACTCCTACGAGCAGTACTTC. Translated, it gives CASSVAAGYSYEQYF.

With respect to this clone: The junction and the germline gene differ at one end; a read error may be behind it. The chain uses TRBV5-1 and TRBJ2-1; TRBD2 aligns across 14 bases. The CDR3 contains 16 residues. Germline V gene lookup returns CDR1 SGHRS and CDR2 YFSETQ. CDR3 residues: CVSSFGLAGGTTEQFF. The CDR3 nucleotides are TGCGTCAGCAGCTTTGGACTAGCGGGAGGCACAACTGAGCAGTTCTTC. Full variable domain (rest looked up from reference TRBV5-1 and TRBJ2-1): KAGVTQTPRYLIKTRGQQVTLSCSPISGHRSVSWYQQTPGQGLQFLFEYFSETQRNKGNFPGRFSGRQFSNSRSEMNVSTLELGDSALYLCVSSFGLAGGTTEQFFGPGTRLTVL.

The chain employs TRBV30 and TRBJ2-7, with TRBD1 matching over 7 bases. With V trimmed by 0 bases and J by 5 bases, 4 bases remained unmatched. This CDR3 is 13 amino acids long. In germline, CDR1 is GTSNPN, CDR2 SVGIG (reference sequence). The CDR3 loop is CAWSVQGNDEQYF. The CDR3 nucleotides read TGTGCCTGGAGTGTACAGGGGAACGACGAGCAGTACTTC.

The chain employs TRBV30 and TRBJ2-7; the match to TRBD1 covers 10 bases. The CDR3 has 14 residues. V lost 2 bases and J lost 2; bases outside the gene matches: 3. Per the germline V gene, CDR1 is GTSNPN and CDR2 is SVGIG (reference sequence). The CDR3 sequence is CAWSRDRGPYEQYF. CDR3 in DNA: TGTGCCTGGAGTCGGGACAGGGGACCCTACGAGCAGTACTTC. Variable domain in full (rest from reference TRBV30 and TRBJ2-7): SQTIHQWPATLVQPVGSPLSLECTVEGTSNPNLYWYRQAAGRGLQLLFYSVGIGQISSEVPQNLSASRPQDRQFILSSKKLLLSDSGFYLCAWSRDRGPYEQYFGPGTRLTVT.

In its sample, this clone was seen a few times. The V and J genes are TRBV5-6 and TRBJ2-7, with 11 bases aligning to TRBD1. Germline CDR1 and CDR2: SGHDT and YYEEEE. Losses at the gene ends were 1 base for V and 7 bases for J; bases not matched to a gene: 7. The CDR3 is 15 residues long. CDR3 region: CASSLRGQGAREQYF. CDR3 DNA: TGTGCCAGCAGCTTGCGCGGACAGGGGGCGAGGGAGCAGTACTTC.

This chain joins TRBV7-9 and TRBJ2-1, with D maybe TRBD2 (6 bases). The germline V gene encodes CDR1 SEHNR and CDR2 FQNEAQ (reference sequence). This CDR3 has 15 amino acids. Deletions cut 2 bases from V and 4 bases from J, with 12 bases between. The CDR3 nucleotides are TGTGCCAGCAGCTTATTAGGCGGAGGGTACAATGAGCAGTTCTTC. This sequence encodes CASSLLGGGYNEQFF. Full variable domain (missing parts from reference TRBV7-9 and TRBJ2-1): DTGVSQNPRHKITKRGQNVTFRCDPISEHNRLYWYRQTLGQGPEFLTYFQNEAQLEKSRLLSDRFSAERPKGSFSTLEIQRTEQGDSAMYLCASSLLGGGYNEQFFGPGTRLTVL.

This CDR3 reads CASSVADKGEQYF. CDR3 nucleotide sequence: TGTGCCAGCAGCGTAGCTGACAAGGGGGAGCAGTACTTC. V usage is TRBV9 and J usage is TRBJ2-7; the D gene is possibly TRBD1 (5 bases). This CDR3 spans 13 amino acids. The germline CDR1 and CDR2 sequences are SGDLS and YYNGEE. V lost 0 bases, J lost 7 bases, and 11 bases lay in between.

V gene TRBV5-1 combines with J gene TRBJ1-1, with D maybe TRBD1 (6 bases). Per germline, CDR1 SGHRS and CDR2 YFSETQ. The CDR3 spans 14 residues. V was trimmed by 4 bases and J by 5 bases, leaving 15 bases between them. The CDR3, as DNA: TGCGCCAGCAGCATATGGACAGATGGTACTGAAGCTTTCTTT. Translated: CASSIWTDGTEAFF. The full variable domain, in which reference TRBV5-1 and TRBJ1-1 provide the parts outside the CDR3, is KAGVTQTPRYLIKTRGQQVTLSCSPISGHRSVSWYQQTPGQGLQFLFEYFSETQRNKGNFPGRFSGRQFSNSRSEMNVSTLELGDSALYLCASSIWTDGTEAFFGQGTRLTVV.

This clone was seen at least ten times. The chain employs TRBV5-1 and TRBJ2-5; 8 bases map to TRBD1. This CDR3 is 16 amino acids long. Germline CDR1 is SGHRS and CDR2 is YFSETQ. V lost 4 bases to trimming and J lost 2 bases; unmatched junction nucleotides: 10. CDR3 nucleotide sequence: TGCGCCAGCAGCGGCCGGGACAGGTACAATCAAGAGACCCAGTACTTC. This codes for CASSGRDRYNQETQYF.

The V call is TRBV5-1, the J call TRBJ2-1, with D perhaps TRBD1 (6 bases). Per germline, CDR1 SGHRS and CDR2 YFSETQ. There are 14 residues in the CDR3. The V gene lost 0 bases and the J gene lost 3 bases, with 7 bases spanning the gap. The chain's CDR3 is CASSLEQGYNEQFF. CDR3 in DNA: TGCGCCAGCAGCTTGGAACAGGGCTACAATGAGCAGTTCTTC.

The chain links TRBV29-1 to TRBJ1-2; tentatively, D is TRBD1 (6 bases). The CDR3 spans 13 residues. With 4 bases removed from V and 8 bases from J, the gap between germline ends came to 17 bases. CDR1 and CDR2 (germline): SQVTM, ANQGSEA. As DNA, the CDR3 is TGCAGCGTTGTCCCCCTGGGGGCGCGAGGCTACACCTTC. The encoded protein is CSVVPLGARGYTF.

The chain links TRBV5-4 to TRBJ1-4, with 9 bases fitting TRBD1. Per the germline V gene, CDR1 is SGHNT and CDR2 is YYREEE (reference sequence). The length of the CDR3 is 18 residues. V was pared by 4 bases and J by 0 bases, with 10 bases of the junction left unmatched. In DNA form, the CDR3 reads TGTGCCAGCAGCAAAGGGACAGGGCTAGCTGCAACTAATGAAAAACTGTTTTTT. Protein sequence: CASSKGTGLAATNEKLFF. The entire variable domain, with the rest obtained from reference TRBV5-4 and TRBJ1-4, is as follows: ETGVTQSPTHLIKTRGQQVTLRCSSQSGHNTVSWYQQALGQGPQFIFQYYREEENGRGNFPPRFSGLQFPNYSSELNVNALELDDSALYLCASSKGTGLAATNEKLFFGSGTQLSVL.

The V and J genes are TRBV29-1 and TRBJ2-1, with 7 nucleotides matching TRBD1. This CDR3 has 14 residues. The ends lost 4 bases at V and 3 bases at J; junction bases unmatched: 6. Germline-derived CDR1 and CDR2 are SQVTM and ANQGSEA. CDR3 DNA sequence: TGCAGCGTTGCAGGGGACAGCAACTACAATGAGCAGTTCTTC. Its translation is CSVAGDSNYNEQFF.

The rearrangement links TRBV30 to TRBJ1-5; possible D gene TRBD1, 5 bases. This CDR3 region has 14 residues. Germline V gene sequence: CDR1 GTSNPN, CDR2 SVGIG (reference sequence). Trimming removed 0 bases from V and 2 bases from J, with 8 bases in between. The CDR3 nucleotides read TGTGCCTGGAGTGTTGGGGGGGGCAATCAGCCCCAGCATTTT. It codes for CAWSVGGGNQPQHF.